Listed below are T cell receptor beta chains from one sample, sequenced in a study of blood T cell repertoires in COVID-19. Sequencing was performed with immunoSEQ multiplex PCR; in TCRdb, only in-frame clones are kept and a portion is missing. The sample consists of about 120,000 clones, around 80% of them appearing once. The sequenced sample was peripheral blood. All receptors come from a man in his sixties with active or convalescent COVID-19. Both conserved end residues are part of each CDR3. A D gene is named only where the DNA matches it firmly. The size field is filled for only some rows; it gives once, few, many or a size class.

j_gene | len | v_gene | d_gene | abundance | CDR3nt | CDR3aa
TRBJ2-1 | 15 | TRBV25-1 | . | . | TGTGCCAGCAGTTATCAGGGGTCGGGATCGGATGAGCAGTTCTTC | CASSYQGSGSDEQFF
TRBJ2-3 | 17 | TRBV3-1/TRBV3-2 | TRBD2 | . | TGTGCCAGCAGCCAAGATTATAGCGGGAGGGGGGCAGATACGCAGTATTTT | CASSQDYSGRGADTQYF
TRBJ2-1 | 19 | TRBV9 | . | . | TGTGCCAGCAGCCCCAAGCCCCTCGTTGGGCGGGATGTTTACAATGAGCAGTTCTTC | CASSPKPLVGRDVYNEQFF
TRBJ2-1 | 16 | TRBV7-3 | TRBD2 | . | TGTGCCAGCAGCGCTCCGGGGACGGGAGGAGGTAATGAGCAGTTCTTC | CASSAPGTGGGNEQFF
TRBJ1-1 | 15 | TRBV7-9 | TRBD1 | . | TGTGCCAGCAGGGTCGGACAGGGTATGGTACCTGAAGCTTTCTTT | CASRVGQGMVPEAFF
TRBJ2-1 | 14 | TRBV2 | TRBD2 | . | TGTGCCAGCAAGTGGCGGGAGGCCTACAATGAGCAGTTCTTC | CASKWREAYNEQFF
TRBJ1-1 | 13 | TRBV5-1 | . | . | TGCGCCAGTGGGGAGGGGATGAACACTGAAGCTTTCTTT | CASGEGMNTEAFF
TRBJ2-1 | 13 | TRBV9 | . | . | TGTGCCAGCAGCGAGGGTCCGGGAGATGAGCAGTTCTTC | CASSEGPGDEQFF
TRBJ1-6 | 16 | TRBV3-1/TRBV3-2 | . | . | TGTGCCAGCACCCCATTCGGGAGGGGAAGTAATTCACCCCTCCACTTT | CASTPFGRGSNSPLHF
TRBJ2-7 | 14 | TRBV5-1 | . | few | TGCGCCAGCAGCTTGGTTCTTTCCAGCTACGAGCAGTACTTC | CASSLVLSSYEQYF
TRBJ2-3 | 15 | TRBV5-1 | TRBD2 | many | TGCGCCAGCAGCTTGTCGAGCGGGAGCGAAGATACGCAGTATTTT | CASSLSSGSEDTQYF
TRBJ2-5 | 13 | TRBV2 | . | . | TGTGCCAGCAGTGCCGAAAGTCTTCCGGGTCGGTACTTC | CASSAESLPGRYF
TRBJ1-6 | 14 | TRBV27 | . | once | TGTGCCAGCAGCAATAGGGGTTCTAATTCACCCCTCCACTTT | CASSNRGSNSPLHF
TRBJ1-5 | 14 | TRBV5-1 | TRBD1 | . | TGCGCCAGCAGCCCGGGACAGGCGGATCAGCCCCAGCATTTT | CASSPGQADQPQHF
TRBJ2-2 | 15 | TRBV6-5 | . | few | TGTGCCAGCAGCCCCGTGAGCTTTAACACCGGGGAGCTGTTTTTT | CASSPVSFNTGELFF
TRBJ1-4 | 15 | TRBV7-9 | . | . | TGTGCCAGCAGACCGGGACTTCGACTTAATGAAAAACTGTTTTTT | CASRPGLRLNEKLFF
TRBJ2-5 | 14 | TRBV28 | TRBD2 | . | TGTGCCAGCAGTTCGTCGGGGGGTGGGGAGACCCAGTACTTC | CASSSSGGGETQYF
TRBJ2-6 | 16 | TRBV5-1 | . | . | TGCGCCAGCAGCCCGGCCGAGGGCTCTGGGGCCAACGTCCTGACTTTC | CASSPAEGSGANVLTF
TRBJ2-2 | 16 | TRBV5-1 | TRBD1 | . | TGCGCCAGCAGCTCCCGACAGGGGGCTTCGGCCGGGGAGCTGTTTTTT | CASSSRQGASAGELFF
TRBJ2-7 | 14 | TRBV27 | TRBD2 | . | TGTGCCAGCAGCCCACGGGAGGTCTCCTACGAGCAGTACTTC | CASSPREVSYEQYF
TRBJ1-2 | 12 | TRBV2 | . | . | TGTGCCAGCAGAAGGGGCAACTATGGCTACACCTTC | CASRRGNYGYTF
TRBJ2-1 | 15 | TRBV24-1 | TRBD2 | . | TGTGCCACAGCCCTCGGGACTAGCGACTACAATGAGCAGTTCTTC | CATALGTSDYNEQFF
TRBJ2-7 | 12 | TRBV7-2 | TRBD1 | . | TGTGCCAGCAGTTACACAGGGGGAGAGCAGTACTTC | CASSYTGGEQYF
TRBJ2-7 | 14 | TRBV5-1 | . | . | TGCGCCAGCAGCTCGGTCCCTAGCTCCTACGAGCAGTACTTC | CASSSVPSSYEQYF
TRBJ1-6 | 14 | TRBV5-6 | . | . | TGTGCCAGCAGCCGGGGGGAATTTGATTCACCCCTCCACTTT | CASSRGEFDSPLHF
TRBJ2-3 | 16 | TRBV10-3 | TRBD2 | . | TGTGCCATCAGTACCCGACTAGCGGCTAGCACAGATACGCAGTATTTT | CAISTRLAASTDTQYF
TRBJ2-1 | 11 | TRBV27 | . | . | TGTGCCAGTAGCTGGTACAATGAGCAGTTCTTC | CASSWYNEQFF
TRBJ1-3 | 16 | TRBV11-2 | . | once | TGTGCCAGCAGCTTAGCCGGCGGGAGCCGGGGAAACACCATATATTTT | CASSLAGGSRGNTIYF
TRBJ1-3 | 16 | TRBV4-2 | . | . | TGTGCCAGCAGCCAAGATGAGTCCCACTCTGGAAACACCATATATTTT | CASSQDESHSGNTIYF
TRBJ2-6 | 17 | TRBV4-3 | . | once | TGCGCCAGCAGCCAAACGCAGGTAGACTCTGGGGCCAACGTCCTGACTTTC | CASSQTQVDSGANVLTF
TRBJ1-1 | 11 | TRBV5-8 | . | . | TGTGCCAGCAGCGCCTACAGTGGGGCTTTCTTT | CASSAYSGAFF
TRBJ1-1 | 15 | TRBV28 | TRBD1 | . | TGTGCCAGCAGCTCCCTGGGACAGGGGGTCACTGAAGCTTTCTTT | CASSSLGQGVTEAFF
TRBJ2-7 | 12 | TRBV4-2 | . | . | TGTGCCAGCAGCCAAGAGAGATACGAGCAGTACTTC | CASSQERYEQYF
TRBJ2-3 | 15 | TRBV4-2 | TRBD2 | few | TGTGCCAGCAGGGGTAGCGGGTTGGGGATGGATACGCAGTATTTT | CASRGSGLGMDTQYF
TRBJ2-1 | 13 | TRBV5-1 | . | . | TGCGCCAGCAGCCCCCCGGGGGACAATGAGCAGTTCTTC | CASSPPGDNEQFF
TRBJ1-2 | 13 | TRBV3-1/TRBV3-2 | . | . | TGTGCCAGCAGCGGGCGGTCAGGGGCAGGCTACACCTTC | CASSGRSGAGYTF
TRBJ2-7 | 15 | TRBV4-3 | TRBD1 | few | TGCGCCAGCAGCTGGGACAGGGGCCTCTCCTACGAGCAGTACTTC | CASSWDRGLSYEQYF
TRBJ2-7 | 14 | TRBV5-1 | TRBD1 | . | TGCGCCAGCAGCACGGGACAGGGGGCCGACGAGCAGTACTTC | CASSTGQGADEQYF
TRBJ1-4 | 12 | TRBV12-3/TRBV12-4 | TRBD1 | . | TGTGCCAGCAGTCAAGACAGGGCGAAACTGTTTTTT | CASSQDRAKLFF
TRBJ2-1 | 16 | TRBV5-4 | TRBD2 | . | TGTGCCAGCAGCTTGGCGACTAGCGAATCCTACAATGAGCAGTTCTTC | CASSLATSESYNEQFF
TRBJ1-2 | 15 | TRBV27 | TRBD1 | . | TGTGCCAGCAGTGCCCACAGGGGGCGCGGCTATGGCTACACCTTC | CASSAHRGRGYGYTF
TRBJ2-4 | 11 | TRBV30 | TRBD2 | . | TGTGCCTCGTCAGGGAGGGACATTCAGTACTTC | CASSGRDIQYF
TRBJ2-7 | 15 | TRBV18 | . | . | TGTGCCAGCTCACCCGTGCGGAGTCAGACCTACGAGCAGTACTTC | CASSPVRSQTYEQYF
TRBJ2-2 | 16 | TRBV5-4 | TRBD2 | few | TGTGCCAGCAGCTTGGCTAGCGGGACCAACACCGGGGAGCTGTTTTTT | CASSLASGTNTGELFF
TRBJ2-3 | 17 | TRBV28 | TRBD2 | . | TGTGCCAGCAGTTTTAGTAGCGGGAGGGCCCTCGCAGATACGCAGTATTTT | CASSFSSGRALADTQYF
TRBJ2-1 | 19 | TRBV4-3 | TRBD1 | . | TGCGCCAGCAGCCAAAAGAGGACAGGGGGCTTCTTGGCCTACAATGAGCAGTTCTTC | CASSQKRTGGFLAYNEQFF